Included here is one TCR beta chain sequence, with context. This sample stems from a study of blood T cell repertoires in COVID-19. Across the whole study: Acute and convalescent COVID-19 specimens originated in the United States, Italy and Spain.

Living in 25 or so US areas, the participants were between roughly 18 and 90 years of age. TCRdb keeps only in-frame clones here, not all; method: immunoSEQ multiplex PCR. The sample lists under 150,000 clones, 84% seen once, with under 7% in the top ten. The V gene's germline CDR1 is KGHDR and CDR2 SFDVKD. Trimming at V came to 3 bases and at J to 8 bases, leaving 11 bases not matched to a gene. The CDR3 length is 16 residues. This TCR derives from a man aged 40-55 years with acute COVID-19. The chain combines TRBV24-1 with TRBJ2-1; 8 nucleotides align to TRBD2. Source material: PBMCs or T cells enriched from blood (not recorded which). The DNA of the CDR3 is TGTGCCACCAGTGATCCTGCGACTAGCGTGTGGGATGAGCAGTTCTTC. This codes for CATSDPATSVWDEQFF.